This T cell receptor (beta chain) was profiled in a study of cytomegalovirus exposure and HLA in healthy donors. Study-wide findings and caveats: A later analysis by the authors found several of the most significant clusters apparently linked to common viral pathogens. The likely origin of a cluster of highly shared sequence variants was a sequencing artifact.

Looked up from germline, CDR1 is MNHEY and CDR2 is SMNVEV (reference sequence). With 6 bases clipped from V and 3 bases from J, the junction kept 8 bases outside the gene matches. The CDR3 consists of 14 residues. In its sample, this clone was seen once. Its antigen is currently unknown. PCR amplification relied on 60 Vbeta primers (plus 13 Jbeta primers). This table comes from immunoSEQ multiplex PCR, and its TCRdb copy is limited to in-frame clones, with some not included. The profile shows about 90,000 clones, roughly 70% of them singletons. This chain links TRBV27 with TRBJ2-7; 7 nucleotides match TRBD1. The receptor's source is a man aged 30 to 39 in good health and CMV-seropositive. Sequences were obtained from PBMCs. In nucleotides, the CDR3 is TGTGCCAGCAGCCGTGAGACAGGGAACTACGAGCAGTACTTC. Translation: CASSRETGNYEQYF.